One and the same sample provided the 19 T cell receptor beta chains below, sequenced in a study of Graves' ophthalmopathy and Graves' hyperthyroidism. Investigators amplified TCR beta CDR3 regions from RNA transcripts. RT-PCR with HTBI primers came first, then second-round multiplex PCR. TCRdb analysed the multiplex PCR reads with MiXCR anew, one entry per CDR3 protein. The sample lists about 13,000 distinct CDR3 sequences; roughly 50% were seen once. The source material was peripheral blood. Receptors originate from a woman between 25 and 40 years old with Graves' ophthalmopathy.

The V and J genes are TRBV20-1 and TRBJ2-3, with 8 bases aligning to TRBD2. V shed 2 bases and J 0 bases; nucleotides not matched to a gene: 10. CDR3 size: 17 residues. The germline V gene has CDR1 DFQATT and CDR2 SNEGSKA (reference sequence). The CDR3: CSARRAGVSSSTDTQYF. As DNA, the CDR3 is TGCAGTGCTAGACGAGCGGGAGTAAGTAGTAGCACAGATACGCAGTATTTT.

This clonotype was seen a few times. The genes are TRBV29-1 and TRBJ1-5; D is perhaps TRBD1 (5 bases). V dropped 1 base and J dropped 6 bases, with 16 bases sitting between them. The germline CDR1 and CDR2 sequences are SQVTM and ANQGSEA. The CDR3 contains 15 residues. CDR3 region: CSVEVGGGIGQPQHF. The CDR3 DNA reads TGCAGCGTTGAAGTTGGCGGGGGGATCGGTCAGCCCCAGCATTTT.

V is TRBV19 and J is TRBJ1-3; 7 nucleotides match TRBD1. From germline, CDR1 is LNHDA and CDR2 SQIVND (reference sequence). The CDR3 is 15 residues long. With V trimmed by 4 bases and J by 0 bases, 3 bases remained unmatched. As DNA, the CDR3 is TGTGCCAGTAGTACCGGGACAGCCTCTGGAAACACCATATATTTT. Its translation is CASSTGTASGNTIYF.

V usage is TRBV6-1 and J usage is TRBJ1-4; tentatively, D is TRBD1 (5 bases). CDR1 and CDR2 (germline): MNHNS, SASEGT. The CDR3 has 16 amino acids. V lost 8 bases, J lost 4 bases, and 20 bases lay in between. The CDR3 reads CASGGTDNHGNEKLFF. The CDR3 DNA follows: TGTGCCAGCGGGGGAACGGACAATCACGGTAATGAAAAACTGTTTTTT.

Remarks on this clonotype: At one boundary the junction diverges from the germline segment, which might be a read error. V gene TRBV5-4 combines with J gene TRBJ1-5, with 9 bases lining up with TRBD1. Germline-derived CDR1 and CDR2 are SGHNT and YYREEE (reference sequence). The CDR3 has 15 amino acids. DNA of the CDR3: TGCGCCAGCAGCAGCAGGACAGGGGTTCATCAGCCCCAGCATTTT. Translated, it gives CASSSRTGVHQPQHF.

CDR3 loop: CASRRRFSSYEQYF. CDR3 nucleotides: TGTGCCAGCAGGCGGAGGTTTTCTTCCTACGAGCAGTACTTC. The V and J genes are TRBV2 and TRBJ2-7; D might be TRBD2 (5 bases). The CDR3 covers 14 residues. The germline V gene has CDR1 SNHLY and CDR2 FYNNEI. V dropped 6 bases and J dropped 1 base, with 13 bases sitting between them.

In its sample, this clonotype was seen many times. The chain combines TRBV20-1 with TRBJ2-7, with TRBD1 matching 7 bases. Trimming took 1 base from V and 3 from J; bases not matched to a gene: 6. The CDR3 contains 14 residues. Germline lookup yields CDR1 DFQATT and CDR2 SNEGSKA (reference sequence). Here the CDR3 reads CSARVLGQYYEQYF. The CDR3, as DNA: TGCAGTGCTAGAGTCTTGGGACAGTACTACGAGCAGTACTTC.

V usage is TRBV14 and J usage is TRBJ2-5; 7 nucleotides line up with TRBD2. There are 15 residues in the CDR3. V shed 1 base and J 3 bases; nucleotides not matched to a gene: 5. Germline CDR1 reads SGHDN; CDR2 reads FVKESK. The CDR3 protein is CASSQASGWEETQYF. The DNA for the CDR3 is TGTGCCAGCAGCCAAGCTAGCGGTTGGGAAGAGACCCAGTACTTC.

The sample holds many counts of this clonotype. The DNA of the CDR3 is TGCGCCAGCAGCCCAGCGGAAGGGATCACCGGGGAGCTGTTTTTT. It is translated as CASSPAEGITGELFF. The chain links TRBV5-1 to TRBJ2-2, with TRBD2 as a possible D gene (5 bases). Germline V gene sequence: CDR1 SGHRS, CDR2 YFSETQ. This CDR3 comprises 15 residues. V shed 4 bases and J shed 4 bases, with 14 bases lying between them.

By share, this clonotype counts as medium-sized (0.01 to 0.1%). This chain links TRBV11-2 with TRBJ2-3; tentative D call: TRBD1 (6 bases). From germline, CDR1 is SGHAT and CDR2 FQNNGV. Between the trimmed V and J ends, which lost 3 bases and 1 base, there was a span of 14 bases. The CDR3 loop spans 16 amino acids. CDR3 region: CASSFQGRMGTDTQYF. Here the CDR3 DNA reads TGTGCCAGCAGCTTCCAGGGGCGTATGGGCACAGATACGCAGTATTTT.

This clonotype was counted many times. The chain couples TRBV10-1 to TRBJ2-5; D gene uncertain. This CDR3 is built from 15 residues. Germline V gives CDR1 WNHNN, CDR2 SYGVQD (reference sequence). Trimming pared 2 bases from V and 4 bases from J, leaving 14 bases between. CDR3 bases: TGCGCCAGCAGTGAGGACGCGGAAGGGCCAGAGACCCAGTACTTC. Encoded protein: CASSEDAEGPETQYF.

This clonotype was counted only a few times. The CDR3 DNA reads as TGTGCCAGCAGCGCAGGGTACCGTCCCTACGAGCAGTACTTC. It yields the protein CASSAGYRPYEQYF. The V gene is TRBV9, the J gene TRBJ2-7; weak D call: TRBD1 (5 bases). CDR1 and CDR2 from the germline V gene are SGDLS and YYNGEE. The CDR3 consists of 14 residues. V dropped 3 bases and J dropped 2 bases, with 12 bases sitting between them.

This chain joins TRBV4-1 and TRBJ2-3; D not certain. Germline CDR1 is MGHRA and CDR2 is YSYEKL. The CDR3 runs 13 residues. V lost 4 bases and J lost 0, with 5 bases in between. CDR3 nucleotides: TGCGCCAGCAGCCCCCCTAGCACAGATACGCAGTATTTT. This codes for CASSPPSTDTQYF.

This chain uses TRBV11-2 with TRBJ1-2; 8 nucleotides line up with TRBD1. V lost 4 bases and J lost 4; bases outside the gene matches: 5. Germline lookup yields CDR1 SGHAT and CDR2 FQNNGV. The CDR3 has 14 amino acids. The CDR3 here is CASSSTGVGYGYTF. In DNA, the CDR3 is TGTGCCAGCAGCTCGACAGGGGTTGGCTATGGCTACACCTTC.

The chain's CDR3 is CSRTGQGTNEQFF. The CDR3 nucleotides are TGCAGCCGAACGGGACAGGGCACGAATGAGCAGTTCTTC. The chain carries TRBV29-1 and TRBJ2-1; 9 nucleotides align to TRBD1. The CDR3 loop spans 13 amino acids. After removal of 8 bases from V and 7 bases from J, the junction contained 9 bases not matched to a gene. Germline assignment: CDR1 SQVTM and CDR2 ANQGSEA.

About this clonotype: At one end the junction does not follow the germline gene, possibly because of a read error. The rearrangement uses TRBV7-2 and TRBJ1-3, with a possible D match to TRBD1 (5 bases). The CDR3 consists of 15 residues. Germline V CDR1 and CDR2: SGHTA, FQGNSA. The CDR3 DNA is TGTGGCAGTAGCTTATTGGGGGGATATGGAAACACCATATATTTC. Protein: CGSSLLGGYGNTIYF.

About this clonotype: Because it lacks the conserved phenylalanine or tryptophan at the end, this CDR3 is likely a read error. It is unclear where the CDR3 begins or ends on the DNA, so no DNA is shown, and the CDR3 is as TCRdb lists it. The rearrangement joins TRBV20-1 to TRBJ1-5. Germline CDR1 is DFQATT and CDR2 is SNEGSKA (reference sequence). Counting both end residues, the CDR3 totals 14 amino acids. This CDR3 reads CSARAGGGQKPRHL.

V usage is TRBV6-1 and J usage is TRBJ2-7; no clear D gene. Germline CDR1 and CDR2: MNHNS and SASEGT. This CDR3 contains 11 residues. V lost 2 bases and J 5 bases, leaving 4 bases between the germline ends. The CDR3 nucleotides are TGTGCCAGCAGTGAATTCGACGAGCAGTACTTC. Protein sequence: CASSEFDEQYF.

Within the sample, this clonotype is large (0.1 to 1%). The V gene is TRBV24-1, the J gene TRBJ1-6; 8 bases line up with TRBD1. There are 14 residues in the CDR3. V shed 4 bases and J 9 bases; nucleotides not matched to a gene: 4. The germline V gene has CDR1 KGHDR and CDR2 SFDVKD. For the CDR3, the DNA is TGTGCCACCAGTGAATCAGGGGGCAGTTCACCCCTCCACTTT. Translating gives CATSESGGSSPLHF.